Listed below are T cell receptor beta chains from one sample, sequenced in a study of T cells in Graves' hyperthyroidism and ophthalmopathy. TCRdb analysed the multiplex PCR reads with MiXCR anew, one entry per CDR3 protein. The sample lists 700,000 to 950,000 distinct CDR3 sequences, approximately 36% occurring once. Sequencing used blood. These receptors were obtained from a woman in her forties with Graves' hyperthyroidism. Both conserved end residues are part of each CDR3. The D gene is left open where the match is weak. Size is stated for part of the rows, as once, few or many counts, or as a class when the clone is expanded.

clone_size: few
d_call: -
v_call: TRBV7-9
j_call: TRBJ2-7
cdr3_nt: TGTGCCAGCAGCTCCTACACCTCCTACGAGCAGTACTTC
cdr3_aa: CASSSYTSYEQYF

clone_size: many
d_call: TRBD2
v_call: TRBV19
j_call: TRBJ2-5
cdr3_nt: TGTGCCAGTAGAAGCGGGATAGCGGCAGAGACCCAGTACTTC
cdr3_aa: CASRSGIAAETQYF

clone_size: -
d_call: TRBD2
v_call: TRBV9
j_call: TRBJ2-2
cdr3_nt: TGTGCCAGCAGCGTAGTAGGCGGGGGTGGTACCGGGGAGCTGTTTTTT
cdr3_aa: CASSVVGGGGTGELFF

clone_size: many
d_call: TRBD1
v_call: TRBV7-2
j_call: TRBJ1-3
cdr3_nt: TGTGCCAGCAGCGCACTCAGGGGGCAAGGAAACACCATATATTTT
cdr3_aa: CASSALRGQGNTIYF

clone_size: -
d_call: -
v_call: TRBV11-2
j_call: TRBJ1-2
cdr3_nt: TGTGCCAGCAGCCCAATAACTGGGGGGGATGACTACACCTTC
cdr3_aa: CASSPITGGDDYTF

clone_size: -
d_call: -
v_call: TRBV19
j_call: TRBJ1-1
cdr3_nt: TGTGCCAGTAGTGCGTCAATCGCTGAAGCTTTCTTT
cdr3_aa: CASSASIAEAFF

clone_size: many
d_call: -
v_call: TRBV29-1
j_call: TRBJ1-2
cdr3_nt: TGCAGCGTTGTCGGCCAGGGTCATGGCTACACCTTC
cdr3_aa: CSVVGQGHGYTF

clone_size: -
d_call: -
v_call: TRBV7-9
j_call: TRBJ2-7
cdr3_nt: TGTGCCAGCAGCTCCCTGGGATTTCAATCAGGCGAGCAGTACTTC
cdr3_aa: CASSSLGFQSGEQYF

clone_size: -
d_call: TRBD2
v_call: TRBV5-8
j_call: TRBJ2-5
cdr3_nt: TGTGCCAGCAGCTTTGAAATCGGACTAGACTTTCGAGAGACCCAGTACTTC
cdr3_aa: CASSFEIGLDFRETQYF

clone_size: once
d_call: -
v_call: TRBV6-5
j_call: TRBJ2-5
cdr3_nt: TGTGCCAGCAGGTCAGTGTTAGGGGAGACCCAGTACTTC
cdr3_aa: CASRSVLGETQYF

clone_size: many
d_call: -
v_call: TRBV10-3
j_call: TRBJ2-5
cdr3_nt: TGTGCCACCCGGGCGAGGGAGGATGAGACCCAGTACTTC
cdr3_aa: CATRAREDETQYF

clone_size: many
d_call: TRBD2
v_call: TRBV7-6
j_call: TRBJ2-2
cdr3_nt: TGTGCCAGCAGCTTACCCCGTAGCGGGAGGGCTCGAACCGGGGAGCTGTTTTTT
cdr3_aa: CASSLPRSGRARTGELFF

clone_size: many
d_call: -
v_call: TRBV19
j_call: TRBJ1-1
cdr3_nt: TGTGCCAGTAGTATCGGGTTCGTCTTTAACACTGAAGCTTTCTTT
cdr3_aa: CASSIGFVFNTEAFF

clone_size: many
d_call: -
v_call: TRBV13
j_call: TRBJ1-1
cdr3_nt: TGTGCCAGCAGCTCTACAGGCCCCAGGGCTTTCTTT
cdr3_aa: CASSSTGPRAFF

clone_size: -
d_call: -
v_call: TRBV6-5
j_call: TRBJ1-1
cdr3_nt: TGTGCCATCAGTTCCTGGGACGTTGAAGCTTTCTTT
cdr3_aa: CAISSWDVEAFF

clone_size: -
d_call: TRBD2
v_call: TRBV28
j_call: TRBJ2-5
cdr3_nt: TGTGCCAGCAGTGCTCCCGGGACTAGCGGGAGGGGGACCCAGTACTTC
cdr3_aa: CASSAPGTSGRGTQYF

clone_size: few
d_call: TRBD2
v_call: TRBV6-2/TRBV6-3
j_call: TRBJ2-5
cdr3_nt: TGTGCCAGCAGACCCTACCCAGCGGGGGGGCCGAATGGAGTAGAGACCCAGTACTTC
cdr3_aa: CASRPYPAGGPNGVETQYF

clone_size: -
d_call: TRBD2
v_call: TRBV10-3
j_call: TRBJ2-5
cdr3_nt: TGTGCCGCCATGACTAGCGGGAGTGCCGCAGAGACCCAGTACTTC
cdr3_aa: CAAMTSGSAAETQYF

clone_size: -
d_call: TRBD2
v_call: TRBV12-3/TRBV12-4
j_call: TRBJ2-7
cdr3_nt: TGTGCCAGCAGTTTGGGGGGGTCCTCCCACGAGCAGTACTTC
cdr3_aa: CASSLGGSSHEQYF

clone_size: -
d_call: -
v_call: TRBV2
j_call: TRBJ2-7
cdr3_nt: TGTGCCAGCAGTTTGGGTTTAAGGGGCTGGCACGAGCAGTACTTC
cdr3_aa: CASSLGLRGWHEQYF

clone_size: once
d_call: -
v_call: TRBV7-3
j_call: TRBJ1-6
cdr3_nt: TGCGCCAGCAGCTCCGCGGGGGGGCGCGATTCACCCCTCCACTTT
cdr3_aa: CASSSAGGRDSPLHF